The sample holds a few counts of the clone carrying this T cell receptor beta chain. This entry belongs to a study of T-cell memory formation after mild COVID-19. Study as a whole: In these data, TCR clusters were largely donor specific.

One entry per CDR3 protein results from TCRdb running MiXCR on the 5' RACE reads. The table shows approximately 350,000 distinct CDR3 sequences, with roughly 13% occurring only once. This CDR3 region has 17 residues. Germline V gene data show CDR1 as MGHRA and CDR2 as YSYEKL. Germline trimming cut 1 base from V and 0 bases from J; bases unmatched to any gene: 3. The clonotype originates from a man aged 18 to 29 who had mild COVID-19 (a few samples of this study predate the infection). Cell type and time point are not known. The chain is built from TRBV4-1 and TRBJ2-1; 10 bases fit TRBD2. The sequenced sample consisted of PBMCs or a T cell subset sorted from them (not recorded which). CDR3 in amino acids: CASSQGSGGASYNEQFF. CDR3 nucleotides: TGCGCCAGCAGCCAAGGGAGCGGGGGGGCCTCCTACAATGAGCAGTTCTTC.